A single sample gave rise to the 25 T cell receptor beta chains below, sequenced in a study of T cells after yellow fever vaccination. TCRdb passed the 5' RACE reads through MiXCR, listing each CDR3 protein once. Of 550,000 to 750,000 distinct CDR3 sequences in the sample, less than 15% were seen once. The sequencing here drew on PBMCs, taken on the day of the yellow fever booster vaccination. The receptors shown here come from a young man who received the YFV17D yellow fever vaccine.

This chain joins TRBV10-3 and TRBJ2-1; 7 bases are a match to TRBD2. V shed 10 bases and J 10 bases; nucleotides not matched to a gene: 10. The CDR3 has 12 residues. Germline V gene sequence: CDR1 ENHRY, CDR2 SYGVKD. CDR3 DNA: TGTGCCAGTGGGGGGGGAGGTGAAGAGCAGTTCTTC. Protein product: CASGGGGEEQFF.

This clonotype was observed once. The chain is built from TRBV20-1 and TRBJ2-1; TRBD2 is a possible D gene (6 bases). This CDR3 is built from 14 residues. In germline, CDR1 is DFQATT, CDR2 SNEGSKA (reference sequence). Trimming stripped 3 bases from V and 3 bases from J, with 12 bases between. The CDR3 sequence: CSASVSGHYNEQFF. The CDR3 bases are TGCAGTGCTAGTGTAAGCGGGCACTACAATGAGCAGTTCTTC.

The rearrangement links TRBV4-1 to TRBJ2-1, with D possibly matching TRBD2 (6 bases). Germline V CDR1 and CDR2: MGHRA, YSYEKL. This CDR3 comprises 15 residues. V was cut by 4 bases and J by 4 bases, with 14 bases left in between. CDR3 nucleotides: TGCGCCAGCAGCCCCTTAGCGGCAAAGTACAATGAGCAGTTCTTC. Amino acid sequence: CASSPLAAKYNEQFF.

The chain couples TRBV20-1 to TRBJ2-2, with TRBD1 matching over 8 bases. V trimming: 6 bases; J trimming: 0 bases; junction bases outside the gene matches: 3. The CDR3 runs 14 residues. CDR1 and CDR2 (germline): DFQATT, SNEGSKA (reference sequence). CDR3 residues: CSATTGANTGELFF. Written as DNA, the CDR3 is TGCAGTGCAACGACAGGGGCGAACACCGGGGAGCTGTTTTTT.

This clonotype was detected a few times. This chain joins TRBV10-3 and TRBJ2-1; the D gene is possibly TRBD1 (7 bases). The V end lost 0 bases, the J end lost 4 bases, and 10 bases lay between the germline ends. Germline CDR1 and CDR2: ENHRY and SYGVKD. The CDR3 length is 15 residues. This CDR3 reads CAISESTGTYNEQFF. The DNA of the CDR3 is TGTGCCATCAGTGAGTCGACAGGGACTTACAATGAGCAGTTCTTC.

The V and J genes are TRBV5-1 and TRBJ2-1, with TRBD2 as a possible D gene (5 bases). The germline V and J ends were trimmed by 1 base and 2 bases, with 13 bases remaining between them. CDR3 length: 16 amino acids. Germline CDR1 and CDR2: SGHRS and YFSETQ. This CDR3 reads CASSLPKADPYNEQFF. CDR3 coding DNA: TGCGCCAGCAGCTTGCCCAAAGCGGACCCCTACAATGAGCAGTTCTTC.

The DNA for the CDR3 is TGTGCCAGCAAGTTAGGGACAGGGGGATTCGCCGGGGAGCTGTTTTTT. This gives the protein CASKLGTGGFAGELFF. The chain has TRBV6-5 and TRBJ2-2; TRBD1 matches at 11 bases. With 7 bases clipped from V and 6 bases from J, the junction kept 10 bases outside the gene matches. This CDR3 is 16 amino acids long. Per the germline V gene, CDR1 is MNHEY and CDR2 is SVGAGI.

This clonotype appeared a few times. Written as DNA, the CDR3 is TGTGCCACCAGTGATTTGAATAGGCACACAGATACGCAGTATTTT. It codes for CATSDLNRHTDTQYF. J is TRBJ2-3 and V is TRBV24-1; D gene unclear. The length of the CDR3 is 15 residues. V shed 0 bases and J shed 2 bases, with 8 bases lying between them. Germline V gene lookup returns CDR1 KGHDR and CDR2 SFDVKD.

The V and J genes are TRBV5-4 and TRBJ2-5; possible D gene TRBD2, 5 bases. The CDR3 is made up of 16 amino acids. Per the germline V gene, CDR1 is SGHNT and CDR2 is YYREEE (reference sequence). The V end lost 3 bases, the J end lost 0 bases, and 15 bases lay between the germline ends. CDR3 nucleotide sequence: TGTGCCAGCAGCTCCTTTCGGGATCGTAACCAAGAGACCCAGTACTTC. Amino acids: CASSSFRDRNQETQYF.

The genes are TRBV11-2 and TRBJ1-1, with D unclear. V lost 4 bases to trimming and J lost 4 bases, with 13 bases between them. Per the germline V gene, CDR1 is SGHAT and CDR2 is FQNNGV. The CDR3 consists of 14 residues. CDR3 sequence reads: CASSSHQEGTEAFF. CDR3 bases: TGTGCCAGCAGCTCCCACCAGGAAGGCACTGAAGCTTTCTTT.

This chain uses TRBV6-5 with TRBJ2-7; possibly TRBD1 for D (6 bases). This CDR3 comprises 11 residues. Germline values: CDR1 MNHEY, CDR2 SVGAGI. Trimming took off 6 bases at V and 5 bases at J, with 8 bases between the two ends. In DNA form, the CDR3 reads TGTGCCAGCAGAACAGGGAACGAGCAGTACTTC. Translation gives CASRTGNEQYF.

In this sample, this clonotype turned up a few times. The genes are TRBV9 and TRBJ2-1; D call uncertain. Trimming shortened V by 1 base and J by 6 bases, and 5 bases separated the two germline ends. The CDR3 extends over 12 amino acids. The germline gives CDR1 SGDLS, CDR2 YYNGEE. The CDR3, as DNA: TGTGCCAGCAGCGTATTCAGCAATGAGCAGTTCTTC. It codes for CASSVFSNEQFF. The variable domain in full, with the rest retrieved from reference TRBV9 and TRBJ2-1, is DSGVTQTPKHLITATGQRVTLRCSPRSGDLSVYWYQQSLDQGLQFLIQYYNGEERAKGNILERFSAQQFPDLHSELNLSSLELGDSALYFCASSVFSNEQFFGPGTRLTVL.

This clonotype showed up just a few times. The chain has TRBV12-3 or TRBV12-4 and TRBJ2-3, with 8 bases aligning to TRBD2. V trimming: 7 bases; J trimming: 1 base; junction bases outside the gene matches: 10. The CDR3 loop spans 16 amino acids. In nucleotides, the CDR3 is TGTGCCAGCACACTGAGCGGGAGAGGGGGCACAGATACGCAGTATTTT. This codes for CASTLSGRGGTDTQYF.

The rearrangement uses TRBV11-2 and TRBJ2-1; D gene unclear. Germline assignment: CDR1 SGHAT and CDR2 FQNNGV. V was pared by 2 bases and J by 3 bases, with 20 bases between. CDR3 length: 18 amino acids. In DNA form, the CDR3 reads TGTGCCAGCAGCTTATCCTCGGCACCCCGGAAGGTCTACAATGAGCAGTTCTTC. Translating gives CASSLSSAPRKVYNEQFF.

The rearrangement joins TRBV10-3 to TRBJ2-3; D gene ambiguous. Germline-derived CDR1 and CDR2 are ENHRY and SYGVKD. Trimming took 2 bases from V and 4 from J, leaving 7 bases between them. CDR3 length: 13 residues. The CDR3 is CAISEREPDTQYF. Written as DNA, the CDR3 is TGTGCCATCAGTGAGAGAGAGCCAGATACGCAGTATTTT.

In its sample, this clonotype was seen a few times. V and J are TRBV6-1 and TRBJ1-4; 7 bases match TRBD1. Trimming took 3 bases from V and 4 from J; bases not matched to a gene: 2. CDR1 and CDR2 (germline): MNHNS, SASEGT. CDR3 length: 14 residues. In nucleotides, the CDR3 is TGTGCCAGCAGTGAGAGGGGGCGTAATGAAAAACTGTTTTTT. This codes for CASSERGRNEKLFF.

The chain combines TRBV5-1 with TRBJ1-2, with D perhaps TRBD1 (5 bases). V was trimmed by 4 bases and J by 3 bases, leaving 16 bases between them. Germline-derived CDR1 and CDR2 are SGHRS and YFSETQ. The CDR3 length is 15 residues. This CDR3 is CASSHTGTLHYGYTF. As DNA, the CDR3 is TGCGCCAGCAGCCACACCGGGACGTTGCACTATGGCTACACCTTC.

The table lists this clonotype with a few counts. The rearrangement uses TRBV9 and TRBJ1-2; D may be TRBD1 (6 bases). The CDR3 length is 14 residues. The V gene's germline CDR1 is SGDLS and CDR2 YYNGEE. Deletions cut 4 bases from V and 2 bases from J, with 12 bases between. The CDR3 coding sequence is TGTGCCAGCAGCCTAGAGGGGGGAAACTATGGCTACACCTTC. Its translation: CASSLEGGNYGYTF.

This CDR3 is CASSYSNGGFYGYTF. CDR3 sequence (DNA): TGTGCCAGCAGTTACTCGAACGGAGGGTTCTATGGCTACACCTTC. The J gene is TRBJ1-2, the V gene TRBV6-5; D is uncertain. Germline V gives CDR1 MNHEY, CDR2 SVGAGI. CDR3 length equals 15 residues. Trimming removed 0 bases from V and 4 bases from J, with 12 bases in between.

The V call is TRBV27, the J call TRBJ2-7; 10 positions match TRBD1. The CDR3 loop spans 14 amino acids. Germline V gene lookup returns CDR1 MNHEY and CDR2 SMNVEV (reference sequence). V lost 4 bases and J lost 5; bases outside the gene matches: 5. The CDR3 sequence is CASSSPDRGDEQYF. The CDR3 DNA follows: TGTGCCAGCAGTTCCCCGGACAGGGGGGACGAGCAGTACTTC.

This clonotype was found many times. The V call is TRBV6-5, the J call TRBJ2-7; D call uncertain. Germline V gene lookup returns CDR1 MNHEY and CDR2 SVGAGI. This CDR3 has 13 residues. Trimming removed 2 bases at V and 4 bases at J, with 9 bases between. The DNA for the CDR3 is TGTGCCAGCAGTTACAAAAGAGCTTACGAGCAGTACTTC. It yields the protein CASSYKRAYEQYF.

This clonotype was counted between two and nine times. The CDR3 DNA sequence: TGCAGTGCAACGACAGGGAGCATGAACACTGAAGCTTTCTTT. Translation: CSATTGSMNTEAFF. The chain is built from TRBV20-1 and TRBJ1-1, with 7 bases fitting TRBD1. V shed 6 bases and J 0 bases; nucleotides not matched to a gene: 7. The CDR3 has 14 amino acids. Germline V lookup: CDR1 DFQATT, CDR2 SNEGSKA (reference sequence).

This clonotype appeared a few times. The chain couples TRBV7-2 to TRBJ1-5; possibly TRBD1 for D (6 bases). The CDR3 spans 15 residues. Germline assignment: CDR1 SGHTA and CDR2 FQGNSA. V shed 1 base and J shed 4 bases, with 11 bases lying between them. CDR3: CASSLEAQGNQPQHF. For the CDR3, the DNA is TGTGCCAGCAGCTTAGAAGCACAGGGAAATCAGCCCCAGCATTTT.

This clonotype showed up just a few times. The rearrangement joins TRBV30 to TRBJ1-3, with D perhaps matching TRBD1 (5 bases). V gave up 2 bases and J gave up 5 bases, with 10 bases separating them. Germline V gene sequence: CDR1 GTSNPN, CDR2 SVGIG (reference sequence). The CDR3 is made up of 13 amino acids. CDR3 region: CAWSPDRRNTIYF. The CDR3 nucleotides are TGTGCCTGGAGTCCTGACAGACGAAACACCATATATTTT.

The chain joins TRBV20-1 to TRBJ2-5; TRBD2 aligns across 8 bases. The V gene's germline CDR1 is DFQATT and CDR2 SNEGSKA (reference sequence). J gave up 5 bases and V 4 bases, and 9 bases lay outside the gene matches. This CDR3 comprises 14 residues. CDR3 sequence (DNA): TGCAGTGCTAAAGCCAGCGGGAGCGGGGAGACCCAGTACTTC. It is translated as CSAKASGSGETQYF.